Below, one TCR beta chain is given with its context. The V end lost 3 bases, the J end lost 10 bases, and 16 bases lay between the germline ends. The CDR3 loop spans 14 amino acids. The germline V gene encodes CDR1 SEHNR and CDR2 FQNEAQ (reference sequence). Assignment of participants to cohorts was predicated upon participant-reported clinical history. The data derive from a study of blood T cell repertoires in COVID-19. Study at large: PBMCs, B-cell-depleted T cells, or T cells provided the cDNA or gDNA that made up the material.

Authors' analysis steps: Amplifying reference gene primers gave estimates of nucleated cell counts. Only in-frame clones appear in the TCRdb table, and some are missing; sequencing was by immunoSEQ multiplex PCR. V, J and clone size reflect that table, while D and trimming were determined from the DNA. The sample holds under 300,000 clones, about nine tenths seen once. V is TRBV7-9 and J is TRBJ2-1; D might be TRBD1 (5 bases). The material sequenced was PBMCs or T cells enriched from blood (not recorded which). The receptor was isolated from a man aged 18 to 30 who had recovered from COVID-19. CDR3 region: CASSFRTSPLEQFF. In DNA form, the CDR3 reads TGTGCCAGCAGCTTTCGGACATCGCCCTTAGAGCAGTTCTTC.